A single sample gave rise to the 10 T cell receptor beta chains below, sequenced in a study of cytomegalovirus exposure and HLA in healthy donors (dated by TCRdb to the late 2010s). Libraries were prepared through the immunoSEQ multiplex PCR assay. For the multiplex PCR, a mixture combining 60 forward primers for TCR Vbeta segments and 13 reverse primers for TCR Jbeta segments was used. TCRdb stores this immuneACCESS table with in-frame sequences only. Part of the clones is absent; in the studies checked, under half of the shortfall reflects unresolved V genes, and no reason is known for the rest. The sample table lists 140,000 to 150,000 clones, approximately 63% of them with a count of one. The biggest ten clones account for 2.1% of the sample. Sequences were obtained from PBMCs. Receptors were obtained from a woman aged 60-75 years in good health and CMV-seropositive.

CDR3 nucleotides: TGTGCCAGTAGTGCGGGTGGGACAGCGAACACTGAAGCTTTCTTT. Its protein product is CASSAGGTANTEAFF. The chain uses TRBV19 and TRBJ1-1; 7 bases are shared with TRBD1. Germline V CDR1 and CDR2: LNHDA, SQIVND (reference sequence). V lost 5 bases and J lost 1; bases outside the gene matches: 7. CDR3 length: 15 amino acids.

The rearrangement uses TRBV18 and TRBJ2-7; D gene unclear. Trimming took 2 bases from V and 3 from J, leaving 5 bases between them. Looked up from germline, CDR1 is KGHSH and CDR2 is LQKENI. This CDR3 comprises 12 residues. CDR3 region: CASSPANYEQYF. In nucleotides, the CDR3 is TGTGCCAGCTCACCAGCTAACTACGAGCAGTACTTC.

This clone came up a few times. The rearrangement links TRBV10-3 to TRBJ2-7; 9 bases align to TRBD1. The CDR3 extends over 14 amino acids. Germline V lookup: CDR1 ENHRY, CDR2 SYGVKD. After removal of 4 bases from V and 3 bases from J, the junction contained 4 bases not matched to a gene. CDR3 region: CAISGRQGDYEQYF. The CDR3 coding sequence is TGTGCCATCAGTGGCCGACAGGGGGACTACGAGCAGTACTTC.

This clone showed up just a few times. This sequence joins TRBV6-6 and TRBJ2-7, with 9 bases identical to TRBD1. V gave up 8 bases and J gave up 0 bases; unmatched junction bases: 8. From germline, CDR1 is MNHNY and CDR2 SVGAGI (reference sequence). This CDR3 region has 15 residues. The CDR3 loop is CASLSTDRGSYEQYF. Here the CDR3 DNA reads TGTGCCAGCCTCAGTACGGACAGGGGCTCCTACGAGCAGTACTTC.

The rearrangement joins TRBV7-9 to TRBJ2-1, with 7 bases that match TRBD1. The V gene's germline CDR1 is SEHNR and CDR2 FQNEAQ (reference sequence). With 3 bases clipped from V and 2 bases from J, the junction kept 4 bases outside the gene matches. The CDR3 is 15 residues long. The CDR3 spells CASSLTGLTYNEQFF. The CDR3 nucleotides read TGTGCCAGCAGCTTGACAGGGCTAACCTACAATGAGCAGTTCTTC.

The chain uses TRBV29-1 and TRBJ1-1, with TRBD1 matching over 7 bases. CDR1 SQVTM and CDR2 ANQGSEA come from the germline V gene. The length of the CDR3 is 14 residues. The J segment lost 4 bases and the V segment lost 5 bases, leaving 10 bases of the junction unmatched. The CDR3 protein is CSVRYRGEGTEAFF. The CDR3 DNA follows: TGCAGCGTTAGGTACAGGGGCGAGGGCACTGAAGCTTTCTTT.

The V and J genes are TRBV5-1 and TRBJ1-2; D might be TRBD1 (5 bases). The CDR3 extends over 14 amino acids. CDR1 is SGHRS and CDR2 is YFSETQ in the germline V gene. V shed 4 bases and J shed 2 bases, with 12 bases lying between them. CDR3 in DNA: TGCGCCAGCAGCACCGGACAAACCAACTATGGCTACACCTTC. Its translation is CASSTGQTNYGYTF. Together with reference TRBV5-1 and TRBJ1-2, the CDR3 gives the full variable domain: KAGVTQTPRYLIKTRGQQVTLSCSPISGHRSVSWYQQTPGQGLQFLFEYFSETQRNKGNFPGRFSGRQFSNSRSEMNVSTLELGDSALYLCASSTGQTNYGYTFGSGTRLTVV.

In its sample, this clone was seen a few times. V usage is TRBV2 and J usage is TRBJ1-1, with unresolved D. This CDR3 has 13 residues. The ends were cut back, 5 bases at V and 1 base at J, with 8 bases in the middle. Germline CDR1 and CDR2: SNHLY and FYNNEI. The chain's CDR3 is CASSPVSNTEAFF. The CDR3 nucleotides read TGTGCCAGCAGTCCGGTCTCGAACACTGAAGCTTTCTTT.

This clone came up once. The DNA for the CDR3 is TGTGCCAGTAGTCGGGGGGCAGGTAGCACCGGGGAGCTGTTTTTT. Amino acid sequence: CASSRGAGSTGELFF. The chain recombines TRBV19 with TRBJ2-2; D might be TRBD2 (7 bases). V was pared by 5 bases and J by 4 bases, with 14 bases between. Germline CDR1 reads LNHDA; CDR2 reads SQIVND (reference sequence). The CDR3 has 15 residues.

This clone was recorded once. The V gene is TRBV7-8, the J gene TRBJ2-2; tentative D call: TRBD1 (6 bases). The CDR3 consists of 18 residues. Per the germline V gene, CDR1 is SGHVS and CDR2 is FQNEAQ. Trimming took 1 base from V and 4 from J, leaving 19 bases between them. CDR3: CASSLGGRQGMGTGELFF. The CDR3 bases are TGTGCCAGCAGCTTAGGGGGCAGGCAGGGGATGGGCACCGGGGAGCTGTTTTTT.